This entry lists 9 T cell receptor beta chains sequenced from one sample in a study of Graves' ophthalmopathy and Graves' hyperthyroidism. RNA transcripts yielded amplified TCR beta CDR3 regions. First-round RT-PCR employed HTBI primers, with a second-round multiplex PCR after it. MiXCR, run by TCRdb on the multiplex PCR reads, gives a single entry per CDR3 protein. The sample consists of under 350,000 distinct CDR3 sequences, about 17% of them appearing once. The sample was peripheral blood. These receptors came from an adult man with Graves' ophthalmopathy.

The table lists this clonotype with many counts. This CDR3 is CASSPRTGRTTNEKLFF. The CDR3 region has the DNA TGTGCCAGCAGCCCGCGGACAGGACGCACAACTAATGAAAAACTGTTTTTT. The chain joins TRBV7-8 to TRBJ1-4; TRBD1 agrees at 7 bases. The germline gives CDR1 SGHVS, CDR2 FQNEAQ. The CDR3 loop spans 17 amino acids. V shed 5 bases, J shed 0 bases, and the junction held 9 bases outside the gene matches.

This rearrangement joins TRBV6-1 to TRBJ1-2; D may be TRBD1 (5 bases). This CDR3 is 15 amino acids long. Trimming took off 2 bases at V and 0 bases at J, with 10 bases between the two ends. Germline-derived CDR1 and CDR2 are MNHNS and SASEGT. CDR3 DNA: TGTGCCAGCAGTGAATTGGGGCGCCCTAACTATGGCTACACCTTC. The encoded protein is CASSELGRPNYGYTF.

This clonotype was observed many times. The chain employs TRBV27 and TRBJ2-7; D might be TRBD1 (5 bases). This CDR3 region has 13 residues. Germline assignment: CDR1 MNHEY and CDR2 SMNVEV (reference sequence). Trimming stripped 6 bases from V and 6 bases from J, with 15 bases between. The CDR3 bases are TGTGCCAGCAGGGGGTTTGACAGATTCGAGCAGTACTTC. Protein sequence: CASRGFDRFEQYF.

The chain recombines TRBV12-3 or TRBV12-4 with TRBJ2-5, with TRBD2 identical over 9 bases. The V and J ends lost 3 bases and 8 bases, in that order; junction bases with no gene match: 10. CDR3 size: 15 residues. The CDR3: CASSLPSGAPGTQYF. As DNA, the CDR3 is TGTGCCAGCAGTTTGCCTAGCGGGGCCCCCGGAACCCAGTACTTC.

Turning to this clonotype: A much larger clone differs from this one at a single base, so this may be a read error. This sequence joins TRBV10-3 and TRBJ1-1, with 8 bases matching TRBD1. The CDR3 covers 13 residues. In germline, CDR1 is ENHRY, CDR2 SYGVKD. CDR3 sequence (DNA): TGTGTCATCAGTGACAGGGGTGGGACTGAAGCTTTCTTT. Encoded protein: CVISDRGGTEAFF.

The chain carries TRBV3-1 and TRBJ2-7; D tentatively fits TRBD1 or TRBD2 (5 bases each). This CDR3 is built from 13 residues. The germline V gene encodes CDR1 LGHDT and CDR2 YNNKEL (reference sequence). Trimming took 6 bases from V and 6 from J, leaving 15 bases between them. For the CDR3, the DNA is TGTGCCAGCAGGCCCGGGACGTCCCTCGAGCAGTACTTC. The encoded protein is CASRPGTSLEQYF.

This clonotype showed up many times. In nucleotides, the CDR3 is TGTGCCAGCAGTGAGGGCGGAAACTATGGCTACACCTTC. Protein sequence: CASSEGGNYGYTF. This chain connects TRBV6-1 to TRBJ1-2; the D is unclear. CDR1 is MNHNS and CDR2 is SASEGT in the germline V gene. The CDR3 runs 13 residues. V was pared by 3 bases and J by 2 bases, with 7 bases between.

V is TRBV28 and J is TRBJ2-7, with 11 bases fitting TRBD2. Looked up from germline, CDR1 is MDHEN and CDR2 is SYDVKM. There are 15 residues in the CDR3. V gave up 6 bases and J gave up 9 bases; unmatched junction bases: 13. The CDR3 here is CASSSTLSGRGRQYF. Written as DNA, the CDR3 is TGTGCCAGCAGCTCAACCCTTAGCGGGAGGGGTAGGCAGTACTTC. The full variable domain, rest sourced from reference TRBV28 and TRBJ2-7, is DVKVTQSSRYLVKRTGEKVFLECVQDMDHENMFWYRQDPGLGLRLIYFSYDVKMKEKGDIPEGYSVSREKKERFSLILESASTNQTSMYLCASSSTLSGRGRQYFGPGTRLTVT.

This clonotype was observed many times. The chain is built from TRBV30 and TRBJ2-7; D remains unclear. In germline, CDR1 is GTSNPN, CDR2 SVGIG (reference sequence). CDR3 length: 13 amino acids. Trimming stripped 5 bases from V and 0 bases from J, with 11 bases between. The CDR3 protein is CAWGRTFSYEQYF. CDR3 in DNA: TGTGCCTGGGGACGGACGTTCTCCTACGAGCAGTACTTC.